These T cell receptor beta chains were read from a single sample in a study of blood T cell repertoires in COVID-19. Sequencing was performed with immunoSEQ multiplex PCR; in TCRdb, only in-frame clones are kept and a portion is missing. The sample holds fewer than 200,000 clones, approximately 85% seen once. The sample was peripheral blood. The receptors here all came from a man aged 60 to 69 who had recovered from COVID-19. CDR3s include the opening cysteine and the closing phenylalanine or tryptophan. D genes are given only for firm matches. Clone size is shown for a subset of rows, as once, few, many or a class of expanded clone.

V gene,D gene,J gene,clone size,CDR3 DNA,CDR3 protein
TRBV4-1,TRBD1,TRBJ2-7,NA,TGCGCCAGCAGCCAGGGACGGACAGGGACCTACGAGCAGTACTTC,CASSQGRTGTYEQYF
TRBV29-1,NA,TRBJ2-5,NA,TGCAGCGTTGAAGATCGAGGTAAAAAAGCGGAGACCCAGTACTTC,CSVEDRGKKAETQYF
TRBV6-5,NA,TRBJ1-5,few,TGTGCCAGCAGGGCCGCCCAGCGTGGGCCCCAGCATTTT,CASRAAQRGPQHF
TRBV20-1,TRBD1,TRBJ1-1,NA,TGCAGTGCTAGTGGAAGACAGGGTGAAGCTTTCTTT,CSASGRQGEAFF
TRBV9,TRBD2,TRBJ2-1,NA,TGTGCCAGCAGCGTAGGCGCTACGCACGGACTAGGGCACAATGAGCAGTTCTTC,CASSVGATHGLGHNEQFF
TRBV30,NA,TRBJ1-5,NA,TGTGCCTGGAGTGTGGGGGGGGTAGAGCCCCAGCATTTT,CAWSVGGVEPQHF
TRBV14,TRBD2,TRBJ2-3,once,TGTGCCAGCAGCCTAGTTAGCGGGGCCTCAGATACGCAGTATTTT,CASSLVSGASDTQYF
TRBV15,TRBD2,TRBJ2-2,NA,TGTGCCACCAGCTCCCCCCAACCGGGGGGTTACACCGGGGAGCTGTTTTTT,CATSSPQPGGYTGELFF
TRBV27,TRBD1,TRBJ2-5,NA,TGTGCCAGCTCTAGTACCATTGGGACAGGGGGTCGAAAGACCCAGTACTTC,CASSSTIGTGGRKTQYF
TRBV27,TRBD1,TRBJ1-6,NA,TGTGCCAGCAGCATCGACAGGGCCCATAATTCACCCCTCCACTTT,CASSIDRAHNSPLHF
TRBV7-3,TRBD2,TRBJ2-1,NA,TGTGCCAGCAGCTTAACGAGAGGACTAGCGGGAGACAATGAGCAGTTCTTC,CASSLTRGLAGDNEQFF
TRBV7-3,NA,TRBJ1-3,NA,TGTGCCAGCAGTTTGATTCTTCCAGGGGCGGGAAACACCATATATTTT,CASSLILPGAGNTIYF
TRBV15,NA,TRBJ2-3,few,TGTGCCACCAGCTTCTTAGGCGACTCCTATAGCACAGATACGCAGTATTTT,CATSFLGDSYSTDTQYF
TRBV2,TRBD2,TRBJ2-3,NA,TGTGCCAGCAGTCGACTAGCGGGGAGCACAGATACGCAGTATTTT,CASSRLAGSTDTQYF
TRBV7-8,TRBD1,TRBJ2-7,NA,TGTGCCAGCAGCTTAGATAACAGGGGAGTGGGAGAGCAGTACTTC,CASSLDNRGVGEQYF
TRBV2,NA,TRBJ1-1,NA,TGTGCCAGCAGGGAGAGGATGAACACTGAAGCTTTCTTT,CASRERMNTEAFF
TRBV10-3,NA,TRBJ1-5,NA,TGTGCCATCAGTGAGTCGACTGGGCAAGGAGGGGCCCAGCATTTT,CAISESTGQGGAQHF
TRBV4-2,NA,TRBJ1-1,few,TGTGCCAGCAGCCAAGATAGTTACAGGGCCACTGAAGCTTTCTTT,CASSQDSYRATEAFF
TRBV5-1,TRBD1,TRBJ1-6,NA,TGCGCCAGCAGCTGGGGGGCAGGGGGCCTTGACTCACCCCTCCACTTT,CASSWGAGGLDSPLHF
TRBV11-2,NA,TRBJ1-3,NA,TGTGCCAGCAGCTTAGGGACAGCAAGGAACACCATATATTTT,CASSLGTARNTIYF
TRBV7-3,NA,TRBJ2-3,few,TGTGCCAGCAGCTTAACGCAGCCCGGGGGACGGGATACGCAGTATTTT,CASSLTQPGGRDTQYF
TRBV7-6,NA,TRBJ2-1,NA,TGTGCCAGCAGCTTAGGGACAGAATACAATGAGCAGTTCTTC,CASSLGTEYNEQFF
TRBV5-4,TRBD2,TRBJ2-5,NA,TGTGCCAGCAGCTTGGCCCGGCTAGCGGGGACAGAGACCCAGTACTTC,CASSLARLAGTETQYF
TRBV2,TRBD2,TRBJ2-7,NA,TGTGCCAGCACCCGACTAGCGACGTACGAGCAGTACTTC,CASTRLATYEQYF
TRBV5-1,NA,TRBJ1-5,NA,TGCGCCAGCAGCTTGGATCAGTATCAGCCCCAGCATTTT,CASSLDQYQPQHF
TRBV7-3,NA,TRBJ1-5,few,TGTGCCAGCAGCTTACAGGAAAATCAGCCCCAGCATTTT,CASSLQENQPQHF
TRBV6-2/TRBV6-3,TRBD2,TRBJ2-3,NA,TGTGCCAGCAGTTATCTAGGACTAGCGGGGAGCACAGATACGCAGTATTTT,CASSYLGLAGSTDTQYF
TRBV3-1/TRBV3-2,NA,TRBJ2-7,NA,TGTGCCAGCAGCCAGAATAGGGGCAAGGTGCAGTACTTC,CASSQNRGKVQYF
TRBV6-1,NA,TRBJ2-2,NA,TGTGCCAGCAGTGAGTTGCGGGCTACCGGGGAGCTGTTTTTT,CASSELRATGELFF
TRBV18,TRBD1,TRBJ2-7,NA,TGTGCCAGCTCTCGGGGGACAGGGTACGAGCAAGAGCAGTACTTC,CASSRGTGYEQEQYF
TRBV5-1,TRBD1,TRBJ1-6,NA,TGCGCCAGCAGCGGGGACAGTGATAATTCACCCCTCCACTTT,CASSGDSDNSPLHF
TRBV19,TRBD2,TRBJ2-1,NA,TGTGCCAGTAGTATAGGGGGCGGGGGGCCCAATGAGCAGTTCTTC,CASSIGGGGPNEQFF
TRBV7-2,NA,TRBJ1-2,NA,TGTGCCAGGGGCTCCAGGGGAGGCTACACCTTC,CARGSRGGYTF
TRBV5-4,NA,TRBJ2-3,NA,TGTGCCAGCAGCTTGCCCCCCAACACAGATACGCAGTATTTT,CASSLPPNTDTQYF
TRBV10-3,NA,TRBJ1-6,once,TGTGCCATCAGTGAGTTCGACAGGAACATTAATTCACCCCTCCACTTT,CAISEFDRNINSPLHF
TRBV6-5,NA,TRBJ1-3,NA,TGTGCCAGCAGTTATTCCGACTTGGGCTCTGGAAACACCATATATTTT,CASSYSDLGSGNTIYF
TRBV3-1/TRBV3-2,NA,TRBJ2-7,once,TGTGCCAGCAGTTTAGTCAGGGGGGCCTCCTACGAGCAGTACTTC,CASSLVRGASYEQYF
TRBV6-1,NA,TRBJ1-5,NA,TGTGTCAGCAGTGAAGAAGAGGGGGGCAATCAGCCCCAGCATTTT,CVSSEEEGGNQPQHF
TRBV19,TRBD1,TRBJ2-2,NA,TGTGCCAGTAGTCCCTCCCCCGGACAGGGGGCGCACACCGGGGAGCTGTTTTTT,CASSPSPGQGAHTGELFF
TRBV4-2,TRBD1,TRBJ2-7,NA,TGTGCCAGCAGCCTCCCGGGACAGAGAGCCTACGAGCAGTACTTC,CASSLPGQRAYEQYF
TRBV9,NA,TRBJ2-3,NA,TGTGCCAGCAGCGGACAGGTATTAGGAGATACGCAGTATTTT,CASSGQVLGDTQYF
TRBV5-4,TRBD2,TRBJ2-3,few,TGTGCCAGCAGCCCGACTAGCGGGGTTACAGATACGCAGTATTTT,CASSPTSGVTDTQYF
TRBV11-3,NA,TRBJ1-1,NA,TGTGCCAGCAGCAGGGGCGGAACTGAAGCTTTCTTT,CASSRGGTEAFF
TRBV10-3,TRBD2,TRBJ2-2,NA,TGTGCCATCAGCGCCATAGCGGGGGCGAACACCGGGGAGCTGTTTTTT,CAISAIAGANTGELFF
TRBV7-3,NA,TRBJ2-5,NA,TGTGCCAGCAGCTCGGAGCCCCAAGAGACCCAGTACTTC,CASSSEPQETQYF
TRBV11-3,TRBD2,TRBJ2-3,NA,TGTGCCAGCAGCTTAGAGGGGCGGGGGGGCGTCGATACGCAGTATTTT,CASSLEGRGGVDTQYF
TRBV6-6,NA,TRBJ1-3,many,TGTGCCAGCAAAAGCCAAACAGGGTCCGGTGGAAACACCATATATTTT,CASKSQTGSGGNTIYF
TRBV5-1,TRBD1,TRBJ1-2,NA,TGCGCCAGCAGTCGGACAGGGACCAACTATGGCTACACCTTC,CASSRTGTNYGYTF
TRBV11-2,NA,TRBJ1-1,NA,TGTGCCAGCAGCTTGGGCGGGGGCTCCTTGAACACTGAAGCTTTCTTT,CASSLGGGSLNTEAFF
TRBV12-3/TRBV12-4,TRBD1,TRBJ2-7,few,TGTGCCAGCAGTTTCTCAGGGGGCTTCGTGGGATTC,CASSFSGGFVGF
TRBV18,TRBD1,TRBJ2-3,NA,TGTGCCAGCTCACCGTTACAGGGGCTCGATACGCAGTATTTT,CASSPLQGLDTQYF